This passage covers 21 T cell receptor beta chains from one sample sequenced in a study of PD-1 blockade in classical Hodgkin lymphoma. Every single patient, without exception, relapsed after autologous stem cell transplantation, and brentuximab vedotin exposure varied. Profiled with immunoSEQ multiplex PCR; TCRdb holds only in-frame clones, not every one. This sample has 120,000 to 150,000 clones, with 78% found just once. Sequencing used peripheral blood mononuclear cells (PBMCs), obtained before the second cycle of nivolumab. Receptors were obtained from a human donor with classical Hodgkin lymphoma.

J is TRBJ1-3 and V is TRBV28; D perhaps matches TRBD1 (5 bases). The CDR3 is 13 residues long. The V gene lost 11 bases and the J gene lost 2 bases, with 13 bases spanning the gap. Germline CDR1 is MDHEN and CDR2 is SYDVKM. The CDR3 nucleotides are TGTGCCGGCCGACAGACTGCTGGAAACACCATATATTTT. This translates into CAGRQTAGNTIYF.

The chain carries TRBV9 and TRBJ2-1; tentative D call: TRBD1 (6 bases). Trimming pared 3 bases from V and 3 bases from J, leaving 13 bases between. CDR1 SGDLS and CDR2 YYNGEE come from the germline V gene. There are 15 residues in the CDR3. CDR3 in DNA: TGTGCCAGCAGCGGGCGAGGACAGAGCTACAATGAGCAGTTCTTC. Translation: CASSGRGQSYNEQFF.

This chain uses TRBV6-5 with TRBJ2-3; D may be TRBD1 or TRBD2 (5 bases each). V was pared by 6 bases and J by 6 bases, with 13 bases between. Germline CDR1 is MNHEY and CDR2 is SVGAGI. This CDR3 has 13 residues. The CDR3 DNA sequence: TGTGCCAGCAGGGGACCAGCACTGGATACGCAGTATTTT. It is translated as CASRGPALDTQYF.

The chain joins TRBV10-3 to TRBJ2-7, with D possibly matching TRBD2 (5 bases). Germline V lookup: CDR1 ENHRY, CDR2 SYGVKD. CDR3 length: 13 amino acids. V dropped 7 bases and J dropped 5 bases, with 15 bases sitting between them. The CDR3: CAIKDYGRDEQYF. CDR3 coding DNA: TGTGCCATCAAAGACTACGGTCGGGACGAGCAGTACTTC.

The chain recombines TRBV2 with TRBJ2-3; D remains ambiguous. The CDR3 sequence is 14 residues long. Germline V gene sequence: CDR1 SNHLY, CDR2 FYNNEI. V was shortened by 7 bases and J by 3 bases, with 14 bases between the two germline ends. The CDR3 bases are TGTGCCAGCACCCCTGGGGTGCTGACAGATACGCAGTATTTT. Translated: CASTPGVLTDTQYF.

This chain uses TRBV6-6 with TRBJ1-5; 7 bases are shared with TRBD1. V was clipped by 2 bases and J by 2 bases; unmatched bases: 6. Germline CDR1 reads MNHNY; CDR2 reads SVGAGI (reference sequence). The CDR3 has 16 amino acids. The CDR3 sequence: CASSYEGAGGNQPQHF. CDR3 sequence (DNA): TGTGCCAGCAGTTACGAGGGGGCGGGGGGCAATCAGCCCCAGCATTTT.

V and J are TRBV6-1 and TRBJ1-1, with D unresolved. Germline loops: CDR1 MNHNS, CDR2 SASEGT. The V gene lost 6 bases and the J gene lost 1 base, with 9 bases spanning the gap. The CDR3 runs 13 residues. This CDR3 is CASRFGPNTEAFF. CDR3 DNA sequence: TGTGCCAGCAGGTTTGGGCCGAACACTGAAGCTTTCTTT.

This clone showed up just once. J is TRBJ1-4 and V is TRBV7-6, with a possible D match to TRBD1 (6 bases). CDR1 SGHVS and CDR2 FNYEAQ come from the germline V gene. Trimming removed 3 bases from V and 8 bases from J, with 22 bases in between. This CDR3 has 17 residues. CDR3 sequence: CASSLTSSPGEWEKLFF. CDR3 DNA: TGTGCCAGCAGCTTGACCTCCTCACCAGGGGAATGGGAAAAACTGTTTTTT. Variable domain in full (rest from reference TRBV7-6 and TRBJ1-4): GAGVSQSPRYKVTKRGQDVALRCDPISGHVSLYWYRQALGQGPEFLTYFNYEAQQDKSGLPNDRFSAERPEGSISTLTIQRTEQRDSAMYRCASSLTSSPGEWEKLFFGSGTQLSVL.

This clone has just a few counts. This chain uses TRBV15 with TRBJ2-3; D uncertain. V dropped 5 bases and J dropped 1 base, with 16 bases sitting between them. The germline gives CDR1 LNHNV, CDR2 YYDKDF (reference sequence). CDR3 length: 16 amino acids. CDR3 coding DNA: TGTGCCACCAGCCTTCGCTCGGGTGCGGGCACAGATACGCAGTATTTT. This translates into CATSLRSGAGTDTQYF. Looking up the rest from reference TRBV15 and TRBJ2-3 gives the full variable domain: DAMVIQNPRYQVTQFGKPVTLSCSQTLNHNVMYWYQQKSSQAPKLLFHYYDKDFNNEADTPDNFQSRRPNTSFCFLDIRSPGLGDTAMYLCATSLRSGAGTDTQYFGPGTRLTVL.

The rearrangement links TRBV5-6 to TRBJ1-5; no reliable D call. The V end was cut by 2 bases, the J end by 1 base, with 16 bases between. This CDR3 is built from 17 residues. Germline V gene lookup returns CDR1 SGHDT and CDR2 YYEEEE. CDR3 sequence reads: CASSLAIGWWSNQPQHF. Here the CDR3 DNA reads TGTGCCAGCAGCTTAGCCATAGGCTGGTGGAGCAATCAGCCCCAGCATTTT.

This clone was counted between two and nine times. The chain joins TRBV5-5 to TRBJ1-1; TRBD1 agrees at 7 bases. The CDR3 spans 13 residues. CDR1 and CDR2 from the germline V gene are SGHKS and YYEKEE (reference sequence). Trimming at V came to 4 bases and at J to 4 bases, leaving 4 bases not matched to a gene. Here the CDR3 reads CASSVDRATEAFF. The CDR3 DNA follows: TGTGCCAGCAGCGTCGACAGGGCCACTGAAGCTTTCTTT.

The gene calls are TRBV6-5 and TRBJ2-5; D call uncertain. Looked up from germline, CDR1 is MNHEY and CDR2 is SVGAGI. Trimming took 6 bases from V and 4 from J, leaving 15 bases between them. The CDR3 is made up of 14 amino acids. CDR3 bases: TGTGCCAGCAGGCGCGGTGGGTTTCTAGAGACCCAGTACTTC. This sequence encodes CASRRGGFLETQYF.

The genes are TRBV9 and TRBJ2-5, with TRBD2 matching over 7 bases. Germline trimming cut 3 bases from V and 2 bases from J; bases unmatched to any gene: 4. The CDR3 has 14 residues. Germline CDR1 and CDR2: SGDLS and YYNGEE. CDR3 sequence: CASSAGGGQETQYF. The CDR3 DNA reads as TGTGCCAGCAGCGCGGGGGGTGGGCAAGAGACCCAGTACTTC.

The V call is TRBV19, the J call TRBJ1-1; 11 bases match TRBD1. V was pared by 5 bases and J by 0 bases, with 8 bases of the junction left unmatched. The CDR3 extends over 17 amino acids. CDR1 is LNHDA and CDR2 is SQIVND in the germline V gene (reference sequence). The CDR3, as DNA: TGTGCCAGTAGTCCCGGACAGGGGGCAGGGGTGAACACTGAAGCTTTCTTT. As protein: CASSPGQGAGVNTEAFF.

The chain has TRBV18 and TRBJ2-7; 9 nucleotides line up with TRBD1. The ends lost 2 bases at V and 4 bases at J; junction bases unmatched: 6. The germline gives CDR1 KGHSH, CDR2 LQKENI. This CDR3 contains 15 residues. The CDR3 DNA follows: TGTGCCAGCTCACCAAGAACGGACAGGGGTTACGAGCAGTACTTC. Translated: CASSPRTDRGYEQYF.

V is TRBV7-9 and J is TRBJ1-2; D ambiguous. V lost 7 bases and J lost 2, with 11 bases in between. From germline, CDR1 is SEHNR and CDR2 FQNEAQ (reference sequence). This CDR3 has 13 amino acids. The CDR3 loop is CASTAVENYGYTF. For the CDR3, the DNA is TGTGCCAGCACGGCGGTTGAGAACTATGGCTACACCTTC. The complete variable domain, with remaining parts taken from reference TRBV7-9 and TRBJ1-2, reads DTGVSQNPRHKITKRGQNVTFRCDPISEHNRLYWYRQTLGQGPEFLTYFQNEAQLEKSRLLSDRFSAERPKGSFSTLEIQRTEQGDSAMYLCASTAVENYGYTFGSGTRLTVV.

The rearrangement links TRBV10-3 to TRBJ2-5; D is undetermined. Germline V CDR1 and CDR2: ENHRY, SYGVKD. Deletions cut 0 bases from V and 7 bases from J, with 9 bases between. The CDR3 consists of 13 residues. The CDR3 nucleotides read TGTGCCATCAGTGAGTCGACCCCGGGGACCCAGTACTTC. It is translated as CAISESTPGTQYF.

V usage is TRBV5-1 and J usage is TRBJ1-2; 7 nucleotides align to TRBD1. CDR3 length: 16 residues. The trim removed 0 bases at V and 2 bases at J, leaving 7 bases unmatched. CDR1 and CDR2 from the germline V gene are SGHRS and YFSETQ. CDR3 sequence: CASSLVTQGGNYGYTF. The CDR3 DNA reads as TGCGCCAGCAGCTTGGTAACGCAGGGGGGAAACTATGGCTACACCTTC.

V gene TRBV18 combines with J gene TRBJ1-2; 9 bases are shared with TRBD1. J gave up 8 bases and V 1 base, and 11 bases lay outside the gene matches. The CDR3 sequence is 16 residues long. CDR1 is KGHSH, CDR2 LQKENI, per germline. The chain's CDR3 is CASSPLGPGQGSGYTF. CDR3 nucleotide sequence: TGTGCCAGCTCACCACTAGGCCCGGGACAGGGAAGCGGCTACACCTTC.

In DNA form, the CDR3 reads TGCGCCAGCAGCAGCGGACAGGGAGACACCGGGGAGCTGTTTTTT. Protein product: CASSSGQGDTGELFF. This chain uses TRBV5-1 with TRBJ2-2, with TRBD1 matching over 8 bases. Germline loops: CDR1 SGHRS, CDR2 YFSETQ. J gave up 3 bases and V 4 bases, and 5 bases lay outside the gene matches. This CDR3 spans 15 amino acids. The full variable domain, with the rest looked up from reference TRBV5-1 and TRBJ2-2, is KAGVTQTPRYLIKTRGQQVTLSCSPISGHRSVSWYQQTPGQGLQFLFEYFSETQRNKGNFPGRFSGRQFSNSRSEMNVSTLELGDSALYLCASSSGQGDTGELFFGEGSRLTVL.

This clone was counted only a few times. This chain joins TRBV13 and TRBJ1-4, with unresolved D. Germline-derived CDR1 and CDR2 are PRHDT and FYEKMQ (reference sequence). The CDR3 extends over 13 amino acids. Trimming took 4 bases from V and 5 from J, leaving 8 bases between them. The chain's CDR3 is CASSWAENEKLFF. For the CDR3, the DNA is TGTGCCAGCAGCTGGGCGGAAAATGAAAAACTGTTTTTT.